Described below is a single T cell receptor beta chain sequence and its context. During active infection, Seattle patients enrolled and were then monitored through disease. Germline CDR1 is MGHRA and CDR2 is YSYEKL. V lost 1 base and J lost 1; bases outside the gene matches: 3. The CDR3 is 15 amino acids. This specimen belongs to a study of blood T cell repertoires in COVID-19. About the research overall: The analysed material was cDNA or gDNA that came from T cells, B-cell-depleted T cells, or PBMCs.

As originally analysed: Amplification of reference gene primers provided the estimated nucleated cell counts. Sequencing was performed with immunoSEQ multiplex PCR; in TCRdb, only in-frame clones are kept and a portion is missing. That table gives V, J and clone size, and the DNA gave D and trimming. The data show some 370,000 clones, with 80% to 90% seen just once and less than 11% held by the top ten. The chain joins TRBV4-1 to TRBJ2-5, with 7 bases lining up with TRBD2. Sequencing was performed on peripheral blood. The origin of this receptor is a woman aged 25 to 39 with COVID-19, enrolled during active disease. The CDR3 region is CASSQAKRGQETQYF. The CDR3 DNA is TGCGCCAGCAGCCAAGCGAAGCGGGGCCAAGAGACCCAGTACTTC.